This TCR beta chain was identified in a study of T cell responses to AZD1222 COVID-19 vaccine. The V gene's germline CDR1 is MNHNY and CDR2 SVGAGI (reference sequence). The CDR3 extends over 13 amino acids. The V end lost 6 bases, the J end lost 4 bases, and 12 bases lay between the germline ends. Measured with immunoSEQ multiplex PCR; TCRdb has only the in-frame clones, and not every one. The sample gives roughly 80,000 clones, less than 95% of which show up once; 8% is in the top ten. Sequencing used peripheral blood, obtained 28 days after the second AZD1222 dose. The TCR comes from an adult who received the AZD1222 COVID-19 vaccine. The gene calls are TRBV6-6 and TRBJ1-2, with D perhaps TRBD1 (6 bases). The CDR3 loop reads CASREQGSYGYTF. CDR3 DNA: TGTGCCAGCAGGGAACAGGGATCCTATGGCTACACCTTC.